Included here is one T cell receptor beta chain sequence, with context. How the authors handled the data: Amplifying reference gene primers gave estimates of nucleated cell counts. The protocol was immunoSEQ multiplex PCR, while the TCRdb copy is restricted to in-frame clones and leaves out a portion. V and J calls and clone size are as listed in that table; D and trimming were resolved from the DNA. This sample has about 63,000 clones, with 87% found just once. The CDR3 has 16 residues. Looked up from germline, CDR1 is LGHNA and CDR2 is YNFKEQ. The ends were cut back, 1 base at V and 4 bases at J, with 13 bases in the middle. The data were obtained in a study of blood T cell repertoires in COVID-19. At the level of the study: Italy, Spain and the United States were the sources of the convalescent and acute COVID-19 samples. Nucleic acid was either cDNA or gDNA, and it came from T cells, B-cell-depleted T cells, or PBMCs.

The source of this sequence is a woman of 80 years or more with acute or convalescent COVID-19. The sample was peripheral blood. V is TRBV4-2 and J is TRBJ2-2; D is uncertain. The CDR3 coding sequence is TGTGCCAGCAGCCAAGGTACGGGTCGGGTCACCGGGGAGCTGTTTTTT. Protein sequence: CASSQGTGRVTGELFF.